Described below is a single TCR beta chain sequence and its context. The method was immunoSEQ multiplex PCR; TCRdb's version includes in-frame clones alone and lacks a portion of them. The profile shows about 53,000 clones, around nine tenths of them singletons. This entry belongs to a study of OX40 agonist ivuxolimab in advanced cancers. Study summary: Given to patients was ivuxolimab, an agonistic anti-OX40 (CD134) antibody. Two cutaneous melanoma patients and one hepatocellular carcinoma patient, three in all, had partial responses.

V was pared by 7 bases and J by 7 bases, with 4 bases of the junction left unmatched. The germline V gene encodes CDR1 MNHNS and CDR2 SASEGT. The CDR3 runs 13 residues. The genes are TRBV6-1 and TRBJ2-1; 10 bases agree with TRBD1. Sequencing was performed on CD4+ or CD8+ T cells sorted from blood, taken in a trial of the OX40 agonist ivuxolimab. This receptor was taken from an adult with an advanced solid tumor such as melanoma, head and neck, liver or kidney cancer. The CDR3 region has the DNA TGTGCCAGCAATCCGGGACAGGGGAATGAGCAGTTCTTC. Its protein is CASNPGQGNEQFF.